The clone carrying this T cell receptor (beta chain) was recorded a few times. This sample stems from a study of response to subunit inactivated influenza vaccine. TCRdb re-analysed the RT-PCR reads in MiXCR, keeping a single row per CDR3 protein. The sample holds under 750,000 distinct CDR3 sequences; about 11% are singletons and the top ten take 10%. The CDR3 spans 16 residues. Unmatched junction bases numbered 8, after V lost 7 bases and J lost 0 bases. Looked up from germline, CDR1 is MDHEN and CDR2 is SYDVKM. The receptor was derived from a man aged 45-65 years who received an inactivated influenza vaccine. Material: PBMCs from blood, obtained on the day of vaccination. The chain combines TRBV28 with TRBJ2-5, with 10 bases fitting TRBD2. DNA for the CDR3: TGTGCCAGCATCATAGCGGGAGGACCTTACCAAGAGACCCAGTACTTC. Protein product: CASIIAGGPYQETQYF.